One T cell receptor beta chain is described in this entry. With V trimmed by 6 bases and J by 4 bases, 3 bases remained unmatched. This CDR3 region has 12 residues. The germline CDR1 and CDR2 sequences are SQVTM and ANQGSEA. The sample is drawn from a study of blood T cell repertoires in COVID-19. On the study more broadly: Acute-phase and convalescent COVID-19 samples originated in the United States, Italy and Spain. PBMCs, B-cell-depleted T cells, or T cells were the source of the cDNA or gDNA that made up the material.

One Seattle source followed patients from active infection through their disease course. Authors' analysis steps: Estimates of nucleated cell counts were drawn from the amplification of reference gene primers. Data came from immunoSEQ multiplex PCR; TCRdb stores just in-frame clones and leaves some out. V, J and clone size are taken as reported in that table, and D and trimming were inferred from the DNA itself. The table shows roughly 150,000 clones, with approximately 84% occurring only once. The chain carries TRBV29-1 and TRBJ1-5; 7 nucleotides match TRBD1. The sequence was obtained from a woman aged 55-69 years with COVID-19, enrolled during active disease. Material: peripheral blood. CDR3 protein: CSVIQGNQPQHF. DNA for the CDR3: TGCAGCGTCATACAGGGGAATCAGCCCCAGCATTTT.